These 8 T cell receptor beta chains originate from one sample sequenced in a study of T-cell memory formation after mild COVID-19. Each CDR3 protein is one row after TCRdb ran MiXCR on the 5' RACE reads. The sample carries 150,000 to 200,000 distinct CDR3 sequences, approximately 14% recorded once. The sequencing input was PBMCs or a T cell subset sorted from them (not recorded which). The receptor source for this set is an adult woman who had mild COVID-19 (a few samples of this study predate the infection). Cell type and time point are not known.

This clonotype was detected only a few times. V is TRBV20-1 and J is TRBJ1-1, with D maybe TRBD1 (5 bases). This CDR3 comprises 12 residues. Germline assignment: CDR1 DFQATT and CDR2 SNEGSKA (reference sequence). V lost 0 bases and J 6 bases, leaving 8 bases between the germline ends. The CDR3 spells CSARERDAEAFF. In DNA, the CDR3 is TGCAGTGCTAGAGAGCGGGACGCTGAAGCTTTCTTT.

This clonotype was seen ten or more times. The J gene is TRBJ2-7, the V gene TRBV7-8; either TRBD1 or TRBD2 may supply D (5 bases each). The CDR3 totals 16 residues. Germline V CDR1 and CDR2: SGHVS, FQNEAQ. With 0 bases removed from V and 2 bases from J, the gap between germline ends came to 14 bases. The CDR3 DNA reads TGTGCCAGCAGCTTAGCATTGAGAGGGGACCCCTACGAGCAGTACTTC. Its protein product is CASSLALRGDPYEQYF.

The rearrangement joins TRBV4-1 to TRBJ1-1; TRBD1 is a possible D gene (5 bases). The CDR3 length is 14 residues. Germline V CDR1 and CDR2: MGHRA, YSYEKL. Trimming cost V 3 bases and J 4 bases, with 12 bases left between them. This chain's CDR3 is CASSQRGLGTEAFF. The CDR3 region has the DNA TGCGCCAGCAGCCAGAGGGGTTTGGGCACTGAAGCTTTCTTT.

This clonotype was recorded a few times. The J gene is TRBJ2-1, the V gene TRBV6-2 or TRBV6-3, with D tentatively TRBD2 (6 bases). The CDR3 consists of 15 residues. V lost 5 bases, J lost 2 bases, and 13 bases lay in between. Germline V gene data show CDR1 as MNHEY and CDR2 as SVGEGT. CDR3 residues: CASSGGTGAYNEQFF. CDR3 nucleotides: TGTGCCAGCAGTGGGGGGACTGGAGCCTACAATGAGCAGTTCTTC.

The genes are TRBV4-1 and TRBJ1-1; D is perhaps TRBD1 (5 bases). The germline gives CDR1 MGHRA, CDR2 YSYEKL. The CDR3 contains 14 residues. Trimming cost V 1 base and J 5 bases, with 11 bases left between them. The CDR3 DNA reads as TGCGCCAGCAGCCAAGGGGACCTATCTACTGAAGCTTTCTTT. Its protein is CASSQGDLSTEAFF.

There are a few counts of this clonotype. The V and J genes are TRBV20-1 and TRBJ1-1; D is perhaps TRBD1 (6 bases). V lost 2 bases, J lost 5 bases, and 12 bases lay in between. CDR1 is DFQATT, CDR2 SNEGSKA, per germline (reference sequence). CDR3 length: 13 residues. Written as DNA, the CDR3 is TGCAGTGCTAGACTACAGGGTGGGACTGAAGCTTTCTTT. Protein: CSARLQGGTEAFF.

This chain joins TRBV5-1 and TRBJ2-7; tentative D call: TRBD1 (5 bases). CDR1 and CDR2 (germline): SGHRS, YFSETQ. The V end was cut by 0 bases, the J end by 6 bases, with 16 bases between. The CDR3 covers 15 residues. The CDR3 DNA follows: TGCGCCAGCAGCTTGGCCCAAAGGGGTAGTCTCGAGCAGTACTTC. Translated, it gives CASSLAQRGSLEQYF.

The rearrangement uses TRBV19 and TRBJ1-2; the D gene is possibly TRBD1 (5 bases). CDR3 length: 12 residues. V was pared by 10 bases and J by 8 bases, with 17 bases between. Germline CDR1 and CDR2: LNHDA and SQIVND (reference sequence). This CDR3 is CAIKGKLDGYTF. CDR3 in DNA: TGTGCCATAAAGGGGAAGTTGGACGGCTACACCTTC.